This TCR beta chain was sequenced for a study of T-cell memory formation after mild COVID-19 (dated by TCRdb to the early 2020s). Looking at the study overall: TCR sequence clusters from the two donors were largely donor specific. In a couple of donors, T-cell clones that expanded and contracted after mild COVID-19 were tracked by sequencing TCRalpha and TCRbeta repertoires over time. Two young, previously healthy adult volunteers, one female and one male, were included in the cohort.

The sequencing machine was an Illumina NovaSeq 6000. TCRalpha and TCRbeta cDNA libraries were built by 5'RACE with constant-segment primers, adding sample barcodes and unique molecular identifiers. RNA was extracted from every sample with Trizol reagent. Amplification of the libraries took two PCR steps, and the second step added a second sample barcode plus Illumina TruSeq adapters. The libraries were sequenced on an Illumina NovaSeq using 2 x 150 bp paired-end reads. Processing in the source paper ran as follows. Reads were demultiplexed and collapsed into UMI-guided consensus sequences with migec v1.2.7. Using mixcr v2.1.11, UMI consensuses were aligned to TRA and TRB V and J templates and then assembled into clonotypes. Expanded or contracted clonotypes were those called significant by both edgeR and NoisET, with noise models trained on biological replicates. For edgeR calls, the thresholds were a false discovery rate-adjusted p below 0.01 and a log2 fold-change of 1. PCA with hierarchical clustering of max-normalized trajectories of the 1000 most abundant clonotypes was used as exploratory dynamics analysis. The CD4 or CD8 phenotype of responding clones was assigned using the separately sequenced CD4+ and CD8+ repertoires. TCRdb reprocessing: public reads trimmed at Q25 with fastp, clones called with MiXCR, in-frame beta chains kept. CDR3 protein sequences are deduplicated, and each keeps its most common genes and DNA. The V and J calls and clone size come from TCRdb's table, not from the authors' own analysis. The sample profile shows about 160,000 distinct CDR3 sequences; 25% to 40% of them were found once. 12% of the sample is taken by the ten largest.

Beyond this particular receptor, the publication reports: The study covered only a couple of mild cases, and larger cohorts including severe cases with pre-infection samples were considered necessary. Contracting CD4+ clones were located mainly in the CM and EM memory subsets, whereas CD8+ clones were found to be enriched in EMRA. The second-wave clones that peaked on day 37 were not confirmed to be SARS-CoV-2 specific. Clones contracting from day 15 to 85 had balanced CD4/CD8 phenotypes, while a second wave expanding from day 15 to 37 was biased towards CD4+. Some responding clones were detected in pre-infection memory, which suggested that pre-existing cross-reactive memory T cells had joined the SARS-CoV-2 response.

Ficoll-Paque density gradient centrifugation was used to isolate PBMCs. In the case of this clonotype: The target of this receptor is not known. No per-base quality is available; no much larger clone lies one base away.

V is clipped by 3 bases and J by 3 bases, and the sequence between their germline boundaries is 13 bases long. Taken from the germline V gene, the CDR1 and CDR2 loops are KGHDR and SFDVKD. The CDR3 numbers 15 residues from cysteine through phenylalanine. Just the 45-base CDR3 DNA is kept, in frame starting at base 1. Specimen: PBMCs or a T cell subset sorted from them (not recorded which). The source is an adult woman who had mild COVID-19 (a few samples of this study predate the infection). The sample titles of this study are shuffled in the database, so cell type and time point are left out; the donor was told from shared clones. The sequence links TRBV24-1 to TRBJ1-1; the D gene is perhaps TRBD1, from 6 matching bases. At the DNA level, the sequence is TGTGCCACCAGTGATCCCGGGACAAAGGACACTGAAGCTTTCTTT. Translation gives CATSDPGTKDTEAFF.